One T cell receptor beta chain is described in this entry. The record originates from a study of blood T cell repertoires in COVID-19. J gave up 8 bases and V 3 bases, and 15 bases lay outside the gene matches. In germline, CDR1 is SGHRS, CDR2 YFSETQ. This CDR3 spans 16 amino acids. Data came from immunoSEQ multiplex PCR; TCRdb stores just in-frame clones and leaves some out. This table holds 80,000 to 100,000 clones, about 84% found once. This chain joins TRBV5-1 and TRBJ2-3; 7 bases fit TRBD2. The receptor comes from a man between 60 and 75 years old with acute or convalescent COVID-19. The sample comprised peripheral blood. The CDR3 nucleotides read TGCGCCAGCAGCTGGGAACCGGGACTAAAGTTCGGTACGCAGTATTTT. Translating gives CASSWEPGLKFGTQYF.